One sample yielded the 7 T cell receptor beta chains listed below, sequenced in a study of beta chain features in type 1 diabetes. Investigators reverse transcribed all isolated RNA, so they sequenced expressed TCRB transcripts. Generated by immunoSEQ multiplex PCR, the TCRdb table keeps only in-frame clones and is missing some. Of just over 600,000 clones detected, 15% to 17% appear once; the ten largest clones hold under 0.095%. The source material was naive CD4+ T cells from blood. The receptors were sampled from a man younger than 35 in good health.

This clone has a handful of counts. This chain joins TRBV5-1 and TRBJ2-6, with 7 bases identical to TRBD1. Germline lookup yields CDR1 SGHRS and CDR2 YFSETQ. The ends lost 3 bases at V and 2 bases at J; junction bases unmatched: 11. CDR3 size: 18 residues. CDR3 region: CASSSQGSNRAGANVLTF. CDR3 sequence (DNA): TGCGCCAGCAGCTCACAGGGGTCTAACAGAGCTGGGGCCAACGTCCTGACTTTC.

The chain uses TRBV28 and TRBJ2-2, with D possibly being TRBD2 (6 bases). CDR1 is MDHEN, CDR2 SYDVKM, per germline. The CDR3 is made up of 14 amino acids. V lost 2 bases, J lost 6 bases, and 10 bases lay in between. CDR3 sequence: CASSLHGEAGELFF. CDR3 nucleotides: TGTGCCAGCAGTTTACATGGGGAGGCCGGGGAGCTGTTTTTT.

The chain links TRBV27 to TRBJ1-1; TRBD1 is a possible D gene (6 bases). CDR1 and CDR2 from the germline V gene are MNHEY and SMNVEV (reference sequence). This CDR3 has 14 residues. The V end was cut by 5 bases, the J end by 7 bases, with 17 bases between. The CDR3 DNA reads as TGTGCCAGCAGTAAGGGGGTTGGGAGTGGTGAAGCTTTCTTT. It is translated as CASSKGVGSGEAFF.

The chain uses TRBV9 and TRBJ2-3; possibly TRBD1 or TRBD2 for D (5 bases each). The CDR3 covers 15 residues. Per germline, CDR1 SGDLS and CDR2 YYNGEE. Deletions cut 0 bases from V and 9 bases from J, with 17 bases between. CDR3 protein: CASSVEGGEGNTQYF. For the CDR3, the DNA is TGTGCCAGCAGCGTAGAAGGAGGCGAGGGGAACACGCAGTATTTT.

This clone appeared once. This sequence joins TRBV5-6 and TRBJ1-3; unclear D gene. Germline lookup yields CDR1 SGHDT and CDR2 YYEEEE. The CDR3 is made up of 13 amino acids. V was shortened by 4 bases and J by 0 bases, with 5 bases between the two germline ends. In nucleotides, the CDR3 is TGTGCCAGCAGCCCAAGCTCTGGAAACACCATATATTTT. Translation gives CASSPSSGNTIYF. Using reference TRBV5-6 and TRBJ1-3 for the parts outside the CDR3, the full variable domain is DAGVTQSPTHLIKTRGQQVTLRCSPKSGHDTVSWYQQALGQGPQFIFQYYEEEERQRGNFPDRFSGHQFPNYSSELNVNALLLGDSALYLCASSPSSGNTIYFGEGSWLTVV.

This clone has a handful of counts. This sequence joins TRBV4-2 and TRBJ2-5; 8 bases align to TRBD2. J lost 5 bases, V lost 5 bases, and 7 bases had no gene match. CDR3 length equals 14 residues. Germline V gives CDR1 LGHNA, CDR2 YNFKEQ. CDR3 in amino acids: CASSEARGRETQYF. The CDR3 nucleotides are TGTGCCAGCAGCGAGGCACGCGGGAGGGAGACCCAGTACTTC.

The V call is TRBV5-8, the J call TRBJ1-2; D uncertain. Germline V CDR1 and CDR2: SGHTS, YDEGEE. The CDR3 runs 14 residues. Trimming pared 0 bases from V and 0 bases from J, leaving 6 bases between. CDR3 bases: TGTGCCAGCAGCTTGGGGGAGGCTAACTATGGCTACACCTTC. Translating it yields CASSLGEANYGYTF.